This section outlines one T cell receptor (beta chain) sequence together with its context. The antigen is undetermined. This record belongs to a study of cytomegalovirus exposure and HLA in healthy donors. Study-wide findings and caveats: A later analysis appeared to link common viral pathogens to several of the most significant clusters. Reported findings show TCR beta sequences accurately forecast HLA-A and HLA-B alleles in most subjects.

Primers for the PCR totalled 60 Vbeta and 13 Jbeta. Clones were sequenced by immunoSEQ multiplex PCR, and TCRdb holds only the in-frame ones, with some missing. The profile shows over 200,000 clones, about 78% of them singletons. The sample was PBMCs. This clonotype originated in a male donor in good health and CMV-seronegative.

The DNA of the CDR3 is TGTGCCAGCAGTTTGCCGACAGGGGGATTGGGCTACACCTTC. As protein: CASSLPTGGLGYTF. V is TRBV28 and J is TRBJ1-2; 9 nucleotides agree with TRBD1. V dropped 3 bases and J dropped 8; count of bases not matched to a gene: 7. The CDR3 runs to 14 residues. Germline loops: CDR1 MDHEN, CDR2 SYDVKM.